This note documents a single TCR beta chain sequence. The antigen is unknown. This specimen belongs to a study of T cell responses to AZD1222 COVID-19 vaccine. Points from the study as a whole: CD4 TCRs covered the whole spike, strongest at regions 160-218 and 743-854. Sampled repertoires all dated from after the peak T cell response. Baseline testing showed seropositivity in only six or seven AZD1222 recipients.

Sequencing used immunoSEQ multiplex PCR; TCRdb keeps in-frame clones, though not all of them. The sample records 100,000 to 130,000 clones, about nine tenths being singletons. V lost 7 bases to trimming and J lost 5 bases, with 6 bases between them. CDR1 SNHLY and CDR2 FYNNEI come from the germline V gene. The CDR3 runs 11 residues. The J gene is TRBJ2-1, the V gene TRBV2; D unresolved. This specimen was peripheral blood, taken 28 days after the second AZD1222 dose. This clonotype was obtained from an adult who received the AZD1222 COVID-19 vaccine. CDR3 nucleotides: TGTGCCAGCACTGCGAACAATGAGCAGTTCTTC. Amino acids: CASTANNEQFF.